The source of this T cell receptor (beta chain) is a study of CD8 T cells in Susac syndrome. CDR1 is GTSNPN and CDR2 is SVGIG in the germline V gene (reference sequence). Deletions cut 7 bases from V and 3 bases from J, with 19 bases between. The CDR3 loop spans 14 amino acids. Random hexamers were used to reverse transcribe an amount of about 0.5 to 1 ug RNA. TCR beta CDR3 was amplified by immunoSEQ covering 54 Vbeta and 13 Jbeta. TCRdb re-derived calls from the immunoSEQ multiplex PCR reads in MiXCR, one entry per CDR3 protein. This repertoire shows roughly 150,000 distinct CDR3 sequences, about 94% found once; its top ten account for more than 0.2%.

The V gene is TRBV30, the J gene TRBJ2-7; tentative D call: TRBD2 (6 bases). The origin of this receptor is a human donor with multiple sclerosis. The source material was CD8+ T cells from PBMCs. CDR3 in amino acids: CAYRPGEAGYEQYF. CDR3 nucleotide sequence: TGTGCCTATAGACCCGGGGAAGCGGGCTACGAGCAGTACTTC.